This TCR beta chain was recorded in a study of tumor-infiltrating lymphocytes in oesophageal squamous cell carcinoma. This clonotype is medium-sized in the sample. Each CDR3 protein gets one entry after TCRdb re-called the PCR reads with MiXCR. The top ten hold under 30% of the sample, which has 15,000 to 20,000 distinct CDR3 sequences, about 45% seen once. Specimen: esophageal tumor tissue. The clonotype originates from a male donor with esophageal squamous cell carcinoma.

CDR3 region: CASRGGGETQYF. CDR3 DNA sequence: TGTGCCAGTAGAGGGGGAGGGGAGACCCAGTACTTC. This sequence joins TRBV2 and TRBJ2-5, with TRBD2 as a possible D gene (7 bases). V dropped 9 bases and J dropped 5 bases, with 13 bases sitting between them. This CDR3 contains 12 residues. CDR1 SNHLY and CDR2 FYNNEI come from the germline V gene.